Presented here are 9 T cell receptor beta chains from one specimen sequenced in a study of breast tumors, draining lymph nodes, adjacent tissues. The lymph nodes were axillary draining lymph nodes from breast cancer patients. TCRdb processed the multiplex PCR reads anew with MiXCR; each CDR3 protein has one entry. Of about 140,000 distinct CDR3 sequences listed, 30% to 35% are singletons. Sequencing was carried out using axillary lymph node tissue. These receptors came from a female donor with breast cancer. Some clones in this sample may be carry-over from other donors' samples.

This clonotype occurred many times. The rearrangement joins TRBV28 to TRBJ1-2; D may be TRBD1 (5 bases). CDR1 and CDR2 (germline): MDHEN, SYDVKM. V lost 10 bases, J lost 2 bases, and 14 bases lay in between. The CDR3 totals 13 residues. The CDR3: CATVGAGNYGYTF. CDR3 nucleotide sequence: TGTGCCACGGTTGGGGCAGGGAACTATGGCTACACCTTC.

Many counts were recorded for this clonotype. Given the absence of the conserved phenylalanine or tryptophan at the CDR3 end, a read error is likely. The chain links TRBV19 to TRBJ2-1, with D perhaps matching TRBD1 (5 bases). The germline gives CDR1 LNHDA, CDR2 SQIVND (reference sequence). With 3 bases removed from V and 4 bases from J, the gap between germline ends came to 16 bases. The CDR3 sequence is 16 residues long. The CDR3 is CASSIQGIAEYNEQFS. In nucleotides, the CDR3 is TGTGCCAGTAGTATCCAGGGAATCGCAGAATACAATGAGCAGTTCTCC.

This clonotype has a single count. The V gene is TRBV9, the J gene TRBJ1-6; tentatively, D is TRBD1 (5 bases). The germline CDR1 and CDR2 sequences are SGDLS and YYNGEE. V was pared by 4 bases and J by 6 bases, with 17 bases between. CDR3 length equals 16 residues. The CDR3 region has the DNA TGTGCCAGCAGCAACCCGGGGGGTGTCCCTAATTCACCCCTCCACTTT. This encodes CASSNPGGVPNSPLHF. Combining the CDR3 with reference TRBV9 and TRBJ1-6 gives the whole variable domain DSGVTQTPKHLITATGQRVTLRCSPRSGDLSVYWYQQSLDQGLQFLIQYYNGEERAKGNILERFSAQQFPDLHSELNLSSLELGDSALYFCASSNPGGVPNSPLHFGNGTRLTVT.

This clonotype was observed many times. This sequence joins TRBV5-6 and TRBJ2-5; 10 nucleotides match TRBD1. The germline V gene encodes CDR1 SGHDT and CDR2 YYEEEE. V shed 3 bases, J shed 7 bases, and the junction held 9 bases outside the gene matches. This CDR3 contains 15 residues. The CDR3 nucleotides are TGTGCCAGCAGCTCGACAGGGGGCGCAGCTGGGACCCAGTACTTC. It yields the protein CASSSTGGAAGTQYF.

This clonotype was seen repeatedly, ten times or more. A single base separates this from a much larger clone, so it may be a read error. The chain is built from TRBV5-5 and TRBJ2-5, with D possibly matching TRBD1 (6 bases). This CDR3 has 14 residues. V dropped 0 bases and J dropped 4 bases, with 10 bases sitting between them. CDR1 is SGHKS and CDR2 is YYEKEE in the germline V gene (reference sequence). The CDR3 protein is CASSLGTALETQYF. CDR3 nucleotide sequence: TGTGCCAGCAGCTTGGGGACAGCGCTAGAGACCCAGTACTTC.

This clonotype was observed many times. The gene calls are TRBV20-1 and TRBJ1-5, with TRBD1 as a possible D gene (6 bases). The CDR3 has 13 residues. The V end lost 4 bases, the J end lost 6 bases, and 13 bases lay between the germline ends. In germline, CDR1 is DFQATT, CDR2 SNEGSKA (reference sequence). DNA for the CDR3: TGCAGTGCTAAGGGGGGCGGGGGTCAGCCCCAGCATTTT. Translation gives CSAKGGGGQPQHF.

Comments on this clonotype: A much larger clonotype is one base distant, so this may be a read error. This rearrangement joins TRBV6-5 to TRBJ2-5; TRBD1 aligns across 9 bases. The CDR3 runs to 15 residues. Losses at the gene ends were 5 bases for V and 4 bases for J; bases not matched to a gene: 8. Germline V gene lookup returns CDR1 MNHEY and CDR2 SVGAGI. The CDR3 DNA follows: TGTGCCAGCAGTCACGCCGGGACAGGGCGAGAGACCCAGTACTTC. It specifies CASSHAGTGRETQYF.

Many counts were recorded for this clonotype. The CDR3 here is CSAVSGANVLTF. CDR3 coding DNA: TGCAGTGCCGTATCTGGGGCCAACGTCCTGACTTTC. V usage is TRBV20-1 and J usage is TRBJ2-6; D call uncertain. The germline V gene has CDR1 DFQATT and CDR2 SNEGSKA (reference sequence). The V gene lost 6 bases and the J gene lost 1 base, with 4 bases spanning the gap. There are 12 residues in the CDR3.

Notes on this clonotype: A junction end diverges from the germline sequence, so it may reflect a read error. The chain has TRBV7-9 and TRBJ1-2; weak D call: TRBD1 (6 bases). Germline-derived CDR1 and CDR2 are SEHNR and FQNEAQ (reference sequence). The CDR3 is 15 residues long. Here the CDR3 reads CASSLAAGETYGYPF. The CDR3 region has the DNA TGTGCCAGCAGCTTAGCAGCAGGGGAAACTTATGGCTACCCCTTC.